One TCR beta chain is described in this entry. Its specificity is unknown. The lymph nodes were axillary draining lymph nodes from breast cancer patients. One entry per CDR3 protein, called by TCRdb with MiXCR from the multiplex PCR reads. The sample consists of 85,000 to 130,000 distinct CDR3 sequences, under 40% of them appearing once. These data come from a study of breast tumors, draining lymph nodes, adjacent tissues. General study points: Most tumor T cells seemingly derive from lymph node, then expand in tumor. Compared with basal-like, luminal-like tumors shared significantly more repertoire with nontumor tissue. That most tumor T cells come from lymph nodes remained unproven. Compared with lymph nodes, tumors were less diverse; compared with nontumor tissue, more.

CDR1 SGDLS and CDR2 YYNGEE come from the germline V gene. The CDR3 is made up of 16 amino acids. The V end was cut by 4 bases, the J end by 8 bases, with 21 bases between. This TCR came from a female donor with breast cancer. Some clones in this sample may be carry-over from other donors' samples. Sequencing input: axillary lymph node tissue. The chain links TRBV9 to TRBJ1-4, with D hard to call. Written as DNA, the CDR3 is TGTGCCAGCAGCCAAGACTCCAGCGGGCATGGGGAAAAACTGTTTTTT. It encodes CASSQDSSGHGEKLFF.